One sample yielded the 19 T cell receptor beta chains listed below, sequenced in a study of patients and donors after allogeneic stem cell transplantation. One entry per CDR3 protein, called by TCRdb with MiXCR from the RT-PCR reads. Here the sample spans approximately 25,000 distinct CDR3 sequences, around 29% being singletons. Sequences were obtained from blood, either unsorted or a sorted T cell fraction (not recorded which). All receptors derive from a human donor who was either an allogeneic HSCT recipient or a stem cell or donor lymphocyte infusion donor (not recorded which). It is not recorded whose cells these are; they may come from a transplant donor.

The gene calls are TRBV4-2 and TRBJ1-1; TRBD1 is a possible D gene (5 bases). V dropped 4 bases and J dropped 2 bases, with 14 bases sitting between them. The CDR3 consists of 15 residues. Germline V gives CDR1 LGHNA, CDR2 YNFKEQ. This CDR3 reads CASSREPGTNTEAFF. In DNA form, the CDR3 reads TGTGCCAGCAGCCGAGAGCCCGGGACCAACACTGAAGCTTTCTTT.

This clonotype was recorded a few times. The gene calls are TRBV5-1 and TRBJ2-3; D remains unclear. V was shortened by 1 base and J by 4 bases, with 4 bases between the two germline ends. Germline CDR1 and CDR2: SGHRS and YFSETQ. The CDR3 extends over 12 amino acids. The CDR3 loop reads CASSLKADTQYF. CDR3 in DNA: TGCGCCAGCAGCTTGAAGGCAGATACGCAGTATTTT.

The CDR3 sequence: CATSRDRGAEQYF. The CDR3 DNA sequence: TGTGCCACCAGCAGAGATAGAGGGGCCGAGCAGTACTTC. The J gene is TRBJ2-7, the V gene TRBV15; TRBD1 or TRBD2 may be the D gene (5 bases each). The CDR3 has 13 amino acids. Germline values: CDR1 LNHNV, CDR2 YYDKDF (reference sequence). V lost 0 bases, J lost 6 bases, and 9 bases lay in between.

The genes are TRBV15 and TRBJ1-5; D is perhaps TRBD1 (5 bases). Per germline, CDR1 LNHNV and CDR2 YYDKDF (reference sequence). Trimming took off 3 bases at V and 6 bases at J, with 9 bases between the two ends. CDR3 length: 13 residues. CDR3 coding DNA: TGTGCCACCAGCAGTGCAGGGTTTCAGCCCCAGCATTTT. Amino acid sequence: CATSSAGFQPQHF.

At least ten counts were recorded for this clonotype. J is TRBJ1-1 and V is TRBV5-1; no definite D call. The CDR3 is made up of 14 amino acids. Between the trimmed V and J ends, which lost 1 base and 1 base, there was a span of 8 bases. The germline CDR1 and CDR2 sequences are SGHRS and YFSETQ. As DNA, the CDR3 is TGCGCCAGCAGCTTGCGGGGAGCGAACACTGAAGCTTTCTTT. It is translated as CASSLRGANTEAFF.

The chain links TRBV10-3 to TRBJ1-5, with unresolved D. Germline CDR1 is ENHRY and CDR2 is SYGVKD. The CDR3 totals 13 residues. Trimming took off 3 bases at V and 5 bases at J, with 8 bases between the two ends. CDR3 DNA sequence: TGTGCCATCAGTGAAGACACCTATCAGCCCCAGCATTTT. Translation gives CAISEDTYQPQHF.

The V call is TRBV12-3 or TRBV12-4, the J call TRBJ2-3, with D unresolved. V was trimmed by 7 bases and J by 8 bases, leaving 13 bases between them. The CDR3 runs to 12 residues. CDR3 DNA: TGTGCCAGCACCCAATTCCCTATTACGCAGTATTTT. As protein: CASTQFPITQYF.

Many counts were recorded for this clonotype. V usage is TRBV6-6 and J usage is TRBJ1-5; no clear D. The CDR3 consists of 12 residues. Deletions cut 8 bases from V and 7 bases from J, with 12 bases between. CDR1 and CDR2 from the germline V gene are MNHNY and SVGAGI (reference sequence). CDR3 residues: CASGEGGQPQHF. DNA of the CDR3: TGTGCCAGCGGGGAGGGAGGGCAGCCCCAGCATTTT.

This clonotype appeared many times. The chain employs TRBV20-1 and TRBJ1-1, with D uncertain. Germline V lookup: CDR1 DFQATT, CDR2 SNEGSKA (reference sequence). V lost 1 base to trimming and J lost 3 bases, with 6 bases between them. The length of the CDR3 is 12 residues. This CDR3 is CSARAAYTEAFF. The CDR3 DNA is TGCAGTGCTAGAGCGGCCTACACTGAAGCTTTCTTT.

This clonotype was seen just once. The chain is built from TRBV7-9 and TRBJ2-1; D remains ambiguous. V lost 8 bases to trimming and J lost 2 bases, with 7 bases between them. Germline lookup yields CDR1 SEHNR and CDR2 FQNEAQ (reference sequence). There are 12 residues in the CDR3. The CDR3 spells CASPSPYNEQFF. In DNA, the CDR3 is TGTGCCAGCCCCAGCCCCTACAATGAGCAGTTCTTC.

This clonotype was detected only a few times. V gene TRBV10-3 combines with J gene TRBJ2-1; tentatively, D is TRBD2 (5 bases). Deletions cut 8 bases from V and 4 bases from J, with 21 bases between. Germline-derived CDR1 and CDR2 are ENHRY and SYGVKD. The CDR3 covers 16 residues. The CDR3 sequence: CAIAPAANGVYNEQFF. CDR3 bases: TGTGCCATCGCGCCGGCGGCTAACGGGGTATACAATGAGCAGTTCTTC.

In its sample, this clonotype was seen a few times. The rearrangement links TRBV4-1 to TRBJ1-6, with D maybe TRBD1 (6 bases). V was pared by 2 bases and J by 6 bases, with 14 bases between. CDR3 size: 16 residues. Germline values: CDR1 MGHRA, CDR2 YSYEKL. Written as DNA, the CDR3 is TGCGCCAGCAGCCAACGCGTGGGGGCAGGTAATTCACCCCTCCACTTT. Translating it yields CASSQRVGAGNSPLHF.

The rearrangement joins TRBV21-1 to TRBJ1-2. TRBV21-1 is marked as a pseudogene. The CDR3 has 11 residues. The CDR3 nucleotides read TGTGCCAGCAACCAGAACTATGGCTACACCTTC. It encodes CASNQNYGYTF.

Ten or more counts support this clonotype. The CDR3 DNA follows: TGTGCCAGCAGTGGGGGGGGTCGCAATCAGCCCCAGCATTTT. Its protein is CASSGGGRNQPQHF. The chain combines TRBV12-3 or TRBV12-4 with TRBJ1-5, with TRBD1 as a possible D gene (5 bases). Trimming cost V 5 bases and J 2 bases, with 10 bases left between them. CDR3 length equals 14 residues.

This clonotype was detected a few times. This sequence joins TRBV20-1 and TRBJ1-4; no definite D call. With 3 bases removed from V and 4 bases from J, the gap between germline ends came to 12 bases. CDR3 length: 14 amino acids. Germline V gives CDR1 DFQATT, CDR2 SNEGSKA (reference sequence). The CDR3, as DNA: TGCAGTGCTAGGACCTTCCGCATTAATGAAAAACTGTTTTTT. Translated, it gives CSARTFRINEKLFF.

This chain links TRBV7-9 with TRBJ2-5; unclear D gene. Trimming removed 1 base at V and 2 bases at J, with 8 bases between. This CDR3 has 14 amino acids. Germline V CDR1 and CDR2: SEHNR, FQNEAQ (reference sequence). The DNA of the CDR3 is TGTGCCAGCAGCTTAGTGAGACTGCAAGAGACCCAGTACTTC. Encoded protein: CASSLVRLQETQYF.

This clonotype was observed at least ten times. The chain carries TRBV20-1 and TRBJ1-1; D gene ambiguous. The CDR3 contains 14 residues. CDR1 and CDR2 (germline): DFQATT, SNEGSKA (reference sequence). V was clipped by 2 bases and J by 0 bases, with 10 bases between them. The CDR3 loop is CSARRNALNTEAFF. The CDR3, as DNA: TGCAGTGCTAGACGGAACGCCTTGAACACTGAAGCTTTCTTT.

The chain couples TRBV12-3 or TRBV12-4 to TRBJ1-2; TRBD1 matches at 10 bases. With V trimmed by 2 bases and J by 6 bases, 6 bases remained unmatched. CDR3 length: 15 residues. CDR3 sequence reads: CASSLWDRGLNGYTF. As DNA, the CDR3 is TGTGCCAGCAGTTTATGGGACAGGGGTCTTAATGGCTACACCTTC.

This clonotype was detected many times. The chain has TRBV12-3 or TRBV12-4 and TRBJ1-2; D is possibly TRBD1 (5 bases). V was clipped by 7 bases and J by 2 bases, with 14 bases between them. The CDR3 extends over 14 amino acids. CDR3 amino acids: CASTPLRGNYGYTF. CDR3 nucleotides: TGTGCCAGCACCCCGTTGAGGGGCAACTATGGCTACACCTTC.